This is a list of T cell receptor beta chains from one sample in a study of blood T cell repertoires in COVID-19. Sequencing was performed with immunoSEQ multiplex PCR; in TCRdb, only in-frame clones are kept and a portion is missing. The sample includes roughly 60,000 clones, about four fifths of them seen just once. Material: peripheral blood. Every receptor here comes from a woman of 80 years or more with acute or convalescent COVID-19. Each CDR3 is given with its conserved first and last residue. D genes are given only for firm matches. Part of the rows lack a size; the others show once, few, many or a class for expanded clones.

J gene: TRBJ1-2
clone size: .
V gene: TRBV19
D gene: .
CDR3 DNA: TGTGCCAGTAGTATTGGAGACTATGGCTACACCTTC
CDR3 protein: CASSIGDYGYTF

J gene: TRBJ2-7
clone size: .
V gene: TRBV5-1
D gene: TRBD1
CDR3 DNA: TGCGCCAGCAGCTTGTTTGCTGGGACAGGGGTGGGAGAGCAGTACTTC
CDR3 protein: CASSLFAGTGVGEQYF

J gene: TRBJ2-6
clone size: .
V gene: TRBV5-1
D gene: .
CDR3 DNA: TGCGCCAGCAGCTTGGGGGTCCCTCCAGGGTCTGGGGCCAACGTCCTGACTTTC
CDR3 protein: CASSLGVPPGSGANVLTF

J gene: TRBJ2-5
clone size: once
V gene: TRBV5-1
D gene: .
CDR3 DNA: TGCGCCAGCAGCTTAGATTTACCCTCGGTGGGCGAGACCCAGTACTTC
CDR3 protein: CASSLDLPSVGETQYF

J gene: TRBJ1-1
clone size: few
V gene: TRBV6-6
D gene: TRBD1
CDR3 DNA: TGTGCCAGCAGTTACGCTACAGGGGGCGGCACTGAAGCTTTCTTT
CDR3 protein: CASSYATGGGTEAFF

J gene: TRBJ2-5
clone size: .
V gene: TRBV6-4
D gene: .
CDR3 DNA: TGTGCCAGCATCGACAAACAGGAGACCCAGTACTTC
CDR3 protein: CASIDKQETQYF

J gene: TRBJ2-7
clone size: .
V gene: TRBV12-5
D gene: .
CDR3 DNA: TGTGCTAGTGGTTTGATTCGAAGGGGTCTTGACCCCTACGAGCAGTACTTC
CDR3 protein: CASGLIRRGLDPYEQYF

J gene: TRBJ2-2
clone size: .
V gene: TRBV7-3
D gene: TRBD1
CDR3 DNA: TGTGCCAGCAGCACGGGACAGATCACCGGGGAGCTGTTTTTT
CDR3 protein: CASSTGQITGELFF

J gene: TRBJ1-1
clone size: .
V gene: TRBV6-5
D gene: .
CDR3 DNA: TGTGCCAGCAGTTACTCCGGGGGACCATATGAAGCTTTCTTT
CDR3 protein: CASSYSGGPYEAFF

J gene: TRBJ2-1
clone size: .
V gene: TRBV10-2
D gene: TRBD2
CDR3 DNA: TGCGCCAGCAGTGAGGGACTAGCGGGCTCCGGGGAGCAGTTCTTC
CDR3 protein: CASSEGLAGSGEQFF

J gene: TRBJ2-1
clone size: .
V gene: TRBV28
D gene: .
CDR3 DNA: TGTGCCAGCAGTTTTTGGCAGGGCCCCTACAATGAGCAGTTCTTC
CDR3 protein: CASSFWQGPYNEQFF

J gene: TRBJ2-5
clone size: .
V gene: TRBV12-3/TRBV12-4
D gene: TRBD1
CDR3 DNA: TGTGCCAGCAGTCGGGACAGCGAAGAGACCCAGTACTTC
CDR3 protein: CASSRDSEETQYF

J gene: TRBJ1-4
clone size: .
V gene: TRBV7-6
D gene: TRBD1
CDR3 DNA: TGTGCCAGCAGCATGAGGACAGGGGTGAATGAAAAACTGTTTTTT
CDR3 protein: CASSMRTGVNEKLFF

J gene: TRBJ2-3
clone size: .
V gene: TRBV6-1
D gene: .
CDR3 DNA: TGTGCCAGCAGTGAGGCCCCTAGCACAGATACGCAGTATTTT
CDR3 protein: CASSEAPSTDTQYF

J gene: TRBJ2-1
clone size: .
V gene: TRBV5-1
D gene: .
CDR3 DNA: TGCGCCAGCAGCTTGGATAGGCCAGACATCAATGAGCAGTTCTTC
CDR3 protein: CASSLDRPDINEQFF

J gene: TRBJ1-2
clone size: few
V gene: TRBV5-4
D gene: TRBD1
CDR3 DNA: TGTGCCAGCAGCTTGGACAGGGGGTATGGCTACACCTTC
CDR3 protein: CASSLDRGYGYTF

J gene: TRBJ2-7
clone size: .
V gene: TRBV5-1
D gene: TRBD1
CDR3 DNA: TGCGCCAGCAGCTGGACAGGGGAGGCCTACGAGCAGTACTTC
CDR3 protein: CASSWTGEAYEQYF

J gene: TRBJ2-3
clone size: .
V gene: TRBV3-1/TRBV3-2
D gene: .
CDR3 DNA: TGTGCCAGCAGCCAAGAGGCCTTTACCGGCACAGATACGCAGTATTTT
CDR3 protein: CASSQEAFTGTDTQYF

J gene: TRBJ1-1
clone size: .
V gene: TRBV9
D gene: .
CDR3 DNA: TGTGCCAGCGCGGGGGGCCTCGGGCTAGACACTGAAGCTTTCTTT
CDR3 protein: CASAGGLGLDTEAFF

J gene: TRBJ1-5
clone size: .
V gene: TRBV12-3/TRBV12-4
D gene: TRBD1
CDR3 DNA: TGTGCCAGTTCACAGGGGAGCAATCAGCCCCAGCATTTT
CDR3 protein: CASSQGSNQPQHF

J gene: TRBJ2-4
clone size: .
V gene: TRBV5-1
D gene: .
CDR3 DNA: TGCGCCAGCAGCTTGGGACAGAGAAACATTCAGTACTTC
CDR3 protein: CASSLGQRNIQYF

J gene: TRBJ2-5
clone size: .
V gene: TRBV4-2
D gene: .
CDR3 DNA: TGTGCCAGCAGCCAAGAATGGCAGGGGGGCCAAGAGACCCAGTACTTC
CDR3 protein: CASSQEWQGGQETQYF

J gene: TRBJ2-3
clone size: .
V gene: TRBV29-1
D gene: .
CDR3 DNA: TGCAGCGTTGAACCCCGGGTCGGTAGCACAGATACGCAGTATTTT
CDR3 protein: CSVEPRVGSTDTQYF

J gene: TRBJ2-2
clone size: .
V gene: TRBV6-6
D gene: .
CDR3 DNA: TGTGCCAGCAGACAGGAGAACACCGGGGAGCTGTTTTTT
CDR3 protein: CASRQENTGELFF

J gene: TRBJ1-2
clone size: .
V gene: TRBV5-6
D gene: .
CDR3 DNA: TGTGCCAGCAGCCGACAGGCGGCCTATGGCTACACCTTC
CDR3 protein: CASSRQAAYGYTF

J gene: TRBJ2-7
clone size: .
V gene: TRBV28
D gene: TRBD2
CDR3 DNA: TGTGCCAGCAGTCCCAATCTAGCGGGGGGAGACGAGCAGTACTTC
CDR3 protein: CASSPNLAGGDEQYF

J gene: TRBJ1-2
clone size: few
V gene: TRBV4-3
D gene: .
CDR3 DNA: TGCGCCAGCAGCCAAGAGATGGGCCCGTGGTATGGCTACACCTTC
CDR3 protein: CASSQEMGPWYGYTF

J gene: TRBJ2-7
clone size: few
V gene: TRBV5-5
D gene: .
CDR3 DNA: TGTGCCAGCAGCTTTATTATATCCCACGAGCAGTACTTC
CDR3 protein: CASSFIISHEQYF

J gene: TRBJ1-1
clone size: .
V gene: TRBV28
D gene: .
CDR3 DNA: TGTGCCAGCAGTTTCCCCCCCGGGGGGACGGACACTGAAGCTTTCTTT
CDR3 protein: CASSFPPGGTDTEAFF

J gene: TRBJ2-5
clone size: .
V gene: TRBV9
D gene: .
CDR3 DNA: TGTGCCAGCAGCCTAGGGCAGTCGGAGACCCAGTACTTC
CDR3 protein: CASSLGQSETQYF

J gene: TRBJ1-5
clone size: .
V gene: TRBV30
D gene: .
CDR3 DNA: TGTGCCTGGAGTGTAGAGGGGGACGATCAGCCCCAGCATTTT
CDR3 protein: CAWSVEGDDQPQHF

J gene: TRBJ1-2
clone size: .
V gene: TRBV6-1
D gene: TRBD1
CDR3 DNA: TGTGCCAGCAGTGCGAGCCCGGGACAGGGTGGTTTTCGCTACACCTTC
CDR3 protein: CASSASPGQGGFRYTF

J gene: TRBJ2-1
clone size: .
V gene: TRBV5-1
D gene: .
CDR3 DNA: TGCGCCAGCAGCTTGGGGGGACTGGGTGCGAATGAGCAGTTCTTC
CDR3 protein: CASSLGGLGANEQFF

J gene: TRBJ2-7
clone size: once
V gene: TRBV11-2
D gene: TRBD2
CDR3 DNA: TGTGCCAGCAGCTTAGATAGCGGGAGTACCTACGAGCAGTACTTC
CDR3 protein: CASSLDSGSTYEQYF

J gene: TRBJ1-2
clone size: .
V gene: TRBV19
D gene: .
CDR3 DNA: TGTGCCAGTAACCCAGGGAGGGGAGCTGGCTACACCTTC
CDR3 protein: CASNPGRGAGYTF

J gene: TRBJ2-7
clone size: few
V gene: TRBV4-2
D gene: .
CDR3 DNA: TGTGCCAGCAGTCCCCGGGTTGCGCTGACTAGGGGAGGCGAGCAGTACTTC
CDR3 protein: CASSPRVALTRGGEQYF

J gene: TRBJ2-2
clone size: few
V gene: TRBV5-8
D gene: TRBD1
CDR3 DNA: TGTGCCAGCAGTCTTAGAGGACAGGGCTTTTCGACCGGGGAGCTGTTTTTT
CDR3 protein: CASSLRGQGFSTGELFF

J gene: TRBJ2-7
clone size: .
V gene: TRBV19
D gene: .
CDR3 DNA: TGTGCCAGTAGTATAGCGTCCGGGAGATACGAGCAGTACTTC
CDR3 protein: CASSIASGRYEQYF

J gene: TRBJ2-1
clone size: .
V gene: TRBV5-4
D gene: TRBD2
CDR3 DNA: TGTGCCAGCAGCACCGGGACTAGCGGGTACAATGAGCAGTTCTTC
CDR3 protein: CASSTGTSGYNEQFF

J gene: TRBJ1-2
clone size: .
V gene: TRBV24-1
D gene: TRBD1
CDR3 DNA: TGTGCCACCAGTGACCCCTCACGGACAGGCCTTTTCTATGGCTACACCTTC
CDR3 protein: CATSDPSRTGLFYGYTF

J gene: TRBJ2-7
clone size: .
V gene: TRBV10-3
D gene: TRBD2
CDR3 DNA: TGTGCCATCAGCCCACTAAGCGGGGGTGGCAAACGCGAGCAGTACTTC
CDR3 protein: CAISPLSGGGKREQYF

J gene: TRBJ2-2
clone size: .
V gene: TRBV19
D gene: TRBD1
CDR3 DNA: TGTGCCAGTAGCCAGACCCGTCAGGGGGCCGGGGAGCTGTTTTTT
CDR3 protein: CASSQTRQGAGELFF

J gene: TRBJ2-1
clone size: .
V gene: TRBV9
D gene: TRBD2
CDR3 DNA: TGTGCCAGCAGCCTCGACTCGACAGCGTCAGTCACTAGCGACAATGAGCAGTTCTTC
CDR3 protein: CASSLDSTASVTSDNEQFF